This T cell receptor beta chain was identified in a study of blood T cell repertoires in COVID-19. Clones were read by immunoSEQ multiplex PCR, and TCRdb kept only the in-frame ones, dropping some. Seen here are roughly 110,000 clones, 80% to 85% observed once, and the top ten hold approximately 0.77%. This clone has just one count. Trimming took 3 bases from V and 4 from J; bases not matched to a gene: 22. Germline V gene lookup returns CDR1 SGHKS and CDR2 YYEKEE (reference sequence). This CDR3 region has 19 residues. Sequenced material: peripheral blood. The receptor was isolated from a woman between 65 and 79 years old with acute or convalescent COVID-19. This chain connects TRBV5-5 to TRBJ2-7; TRBD1 aligns across 7 bases. The CDR3: CASSSGTVPHSFFGYEQYF. The CDR3 region has the DNA TGTGCCAGCAGCTCGGGGACAGTGCCGCACTCCTTTTTTGGATACGAGCAGTACTTC.